Listed below are T cell receptor beta chains from one sample, sequenced in a study of blood T cell repertoires in COVID-19. The method was immunoSEQ multiplex PCR; TCRdb's version includes in-frame clones alone and lacks a portion of them. The data show 330,000 or so clones, 87% seen once. Specimen: peripheral blood. All receptors come from a man younger than 45 with COVID-19, enrolled during active disease. Each CDR3 is given without its conserved first and last residue.

CDR3 length	V gene	CDR3 protein
15	TRBV7-3	ASSLSPTGQVTGELF
13	TRBV19	ASSRGTSGNYEQF
12	TRBV5-1	ASSLLVAGYEQY
11	TRBV5-1	ASSPGGNQPQH
14	TRBV5-8	ASSRRLAGRTGELF
11	TRBV4-2	ASSQDRSDTQY
15	TRBV27	ASRRTGGTVAKNIQY
13	TRBV11-2	ASSLGTGTYNEQF
14	TRBV7-2	ASSLAADRMNTEAF
14	TRBV21-1	ASSHHKETGCYGYT
12	TRBV6-4	ASSTSGNTDTQY
13	TRBV7-9	ASSLGETTYNEQF
13	TRBV6-2/TRBV6-3	ASSYSREYNQPQH
15	TRBV7-2	ASSLAVWRGGQETQY
15	TRBV2	ASSDGQGGSFNQPQH
12	TRBV10-3	AISGQGATYEQY
11	TRBV5-1	ASSIGQGETQY
13	TRBV27	ASSPYTGANTEAF
12	TRBV19	ASSILDREETQY
13	TRBV4-3	ASSQEQRGGSPLH
10	TRBV7-2	ASSLEEGEAF
13	TRBV11-3	ASSLGTVSTDTQY
13	TRBV7-2	ASSLGYRGTGELF
11	TRBV9	ASSRASTDTQY